One sample yielded the 5 T cell receptor beta chains listed below, sequenced in a study of identical twins. TCRdb reprocessed the 5' RACE reads via MiXCR and lists one record per CDR3 protein. The data contain 1.5 million to 2 million distinct CDR3 sequences, about 32% of them singletons. What was sequenced was cord blood. Source of these receptors: a newborn girl in good health.

V usage is TRBV19 and J usage is TRBJ2-1; no clear D. The V gene's germline CDR1 is LNHDA and CDR2 SQIVND (reference sequence). Trimming stripped 5 bases from V and 5 bases from J, with 10 bases between. The CDR3 totals 13 residues. CDR3 amino acids: CASSWAGNNEQFF. The CDR3 DNA is TGTGCCAGTAGTTGGGCCGGAAACAATGAGCAGTTCTTC.

Only a few counts were recorded for this clonotype. The chain links TRBV9 to TRBJ1-5; no reliable D call. The V gene's germline CDR1 is SGDLS and CDR2 YYNGEE. There are 15 residues in the CDR3. Trimming removed 0 bases from V and 3 bases from J, with 10 bases in between. CDR3 protein: CASSVGAGYNQPQHF. CDR3 bases: TGTGCCAGCAGCGTAGGCGCGGGTTACAATCAGCCCCAGCATTTT.

V gene TRBV3-1 combines with J gene TRBJ1-6; no clear D. CDR3 length: 14 amino acids. Trimming shortened V by 1 base and J by 7 bases, and 8 bases separated the two germline ends. Germline assignment: CDR1 LGHDT and CDR2 YNNKEL (reference sequence). This chain's CDR3 is CASSQGAYNSPLHF. In DNA, the CDR3 is TGTGCCAGCAGCCAAGGGGCATACAATTCACCCCTCCACTTT.

The V gene is TRBV12-3 or TRBV12-4, the J gene TRBJ2-2; perhaps TRBD1 as D (5 bases). The CDR3 length is 15 residues. The V end was cut by 8 bases, the J end by 5 bases, with 18 bases between. In DNA, the CDR3 is TGTGCCAGCCGAAGGTCCCAGGGAAGGACCGGGGAGCTGTTTTTT. The encoded protein is CASRRSQGRTGELFF.

This clonotype turned up a few times. This chain links TRBV20-1 with TRBJ2-3, with D possibly being TRBD2 (6 bases). This CDR3 is built from 15 residues. CDR1 is DFQATT, CDR2 SNEGSKA, per germline (reference sequence). V was clipped by 6 bases and J by 2 bases, with 18 bases between them. CDR3: CSATRGGGDTDTQYF. Here the CDR3 DNA reads TGCAGTGCCACGAGGGGAGGCGGGGACACAGATACGCAGTATTTT.